These T cell receptor beta chains were read from a single sample in a study of blood T cell repertoires in COVID-19. The repertoire was sequenced with immunoSEQ multiplex PCR; TCRdb's copy has only in-frame clones and lacks some. The repertoire includes 150,000 to 180,000 clones, approximately 80% of them detected once, and 12% sits in the top ten. Sample: peripheral blood. The receptors were gathered from a woman aged 55-75 years with COVID-19, enrolled during active disease. CDR3s include the opening cysteine and the closing phenylalanine or tryptophan. Part of the rows lack a size; the others show once, few, many or a class for expanded clones.

TRBV5-6	NA	CASSLSRREHMNTEAFF
TRBV6-6	NA	CASSSLQDGYTF
TRBV6-1	NA	CASSGMIGQGITGELFF
TRBV20-1	NA	CSASRNTGELFF
TRBV5-1	NA	CASSRRGGPNNEQFF
TRBV12-5	NA	CASGLGDRGSLGYTF
TRBV12-3/TRBV12-4	NA	CASSLYTEAFF
TRBV4-2	NA	CASSQETRDYGYTF
TRBV5-8	NA	CASSLGVAGGYEQYF
TRBV9	few	CASSLIVDDTGELFF
TRBV6-5	NA	CASQRTSGNTIYF
TRBV7-3	NA	CASSSTGTSGSEQYF
TRBV11-2	NA	CASSYTGFRSTNEKLFF
TRBV2	NA	CASRGEAADHGYTF
TRBV12-5	NA	CASGSGQANTEAFF
TRBV27	NA	CASSLGWEGDLGTQYF
TRBV7-9	NA	CASSLPLSGSQETQYF